A single sample is the source of the 32 T cell receptor beta chains below, sequenced in a study of patients and donors after allogeneic stem cell transplantation. TCRdb processed the RT-PCR reads anew with MiXCR; each CDR3 protein has one entry. This repertoire shows about 400,000 distinct CDR3 sequences, 16% found once; its top ten account for less than 8.5%. Material for sequencing was blood, either unsorted or a sorted T cell fraction (not recorded which). These receptors were collected from a human donor who was either an allogeneic HSCT recipient or a stem cell or donor lymphocyte infusion donor (not recorded which). It is not recorded whose cells these are; they may come from a transplant donor.

The sample holds a few counts of this clonotype. V is TRBV5-4 and J is TRBJ2-2, with 8 positions matching TRBD2. Germline CDR1 is SGHNT and CDR2 is YYREEE (reference sequence). The CDR3 has 16 residues. Trimming took 3 bases from V and 1 from J; bases not matched to a gene: 5. The CDR3 DNA reads TGTGCCAGCAGCTCTTTAGCGGGGCTGAACACCGGGGAGCTGTTTTTT. Amino acid sequence: CASSSLAGLNTGELFF.

There are many counts of this clonotype. The chain employs TRBV12-3 or TRBV12-4 and TRBJ1-2; 8 bases are shared with TRBD1. The CDR3 is 15 residues long. The V segment lost 4 bases and the J segment 7 bases; nucleotides outside the gene matches: 11. CDR3 loop: CASSSTGASNRGYTF. The CDR3, as DNA: TGTGCCAGCAGTTCGACAGGGGCCTCTAATCGTGGCTACACCTTC.

In its sample, this clonotype was seen a few times. The chain is built from TRBV12-3 or TRBV12-4 and TRBJ2-3; perhaps TRBD2 as D (5 bases). Trimming took 6 bases from V and 0 from J, leaving 10 bases between them. The CDR3 has 14 amino acids. The CDR3 loop is CASSAGRSTDTQYF. CDR3 nucleotide sequence: TGTGCCAGCAGCGCGGGCCGTAGCACAGATACGCAGTATTTT.

This clonotype was recorded at least ten times. The rearrangement links TRBV3-1 to TRBJ2-2; 7 bases are a match to TRBD2. Germline assignment: CDR1 LGHDT and CDR2 YNNKEL (reference sequence). The CDR3 loop spans 16 amino acids. J lost 0 bases, V lost 3 bases, and 4 bases had no gene match. CDR3: CASSQRLAANTGELFF. CDR3 DNA: TGTGCCAGCAGCCAGAGACTAGCCGCGAACACCGGGGAGCTGTTTTTT.

The genes are TRBV10-3 and TRBJ2-5, with 9 bases fitting TRBD2. The J segment lost 0 bases and the V segment lost 11 bases, leaving 1 base of the junction unmatched. Germline V lookup: CDR1 ENHRY, CDR2 SYGVKD. The CDR3 totals 12 residues. CDR3 residues: CAASGDQETQYF. The CDR3, as DNA: TGTGCCGCTAGCGGGGACCAAGAGACCCAGTACTTC.

This chain uses TRBV29-1 with TRBJ1-4; 8 bases fit TRBD1. The CDR3 extends over 14 amino acids. Unmatched junction bases numbered 7, after V lost 6 bases and J lost 4 bases. The germline V gene encodes CDR1 SQVTM and CDR2 ANQGSEA. The CDR3 sequence is CSVGQGAGNEKLFF. CDR3 coding DNA: TGCAGCGTGGGGCAGGGGGCCGGTAATGAAAAACTGTTTTTT.

J is TRBJ2-1 and V is TRBV9; 11 nucleotides line up with TRBD2. Germline loops: CDR1 SGDLS, CDR2 YYNGEE. CDR3 size: 17 residues. Losses at the gene ends were 2 bases for V and 5 bases for J; bases not matched to a gene: 9. CDR3 sequence: CASSVSHGTSGNNEQFF. The CDR3 DNA follows: TGTGCCAGCAGCGTCTCACACGGGACTAGCGGCAACAATGAGCAGTTCTTC.

This clonotype was found many times. The chain carries TRBV29-1 and TRBJ2-1; D perhaps matches TRBD2 (5 bases). This CDR3 is built from 12 residues. Germline CDR1 reads SQVTM; CDR2 reads ANQGSEA. Trimming took off 0 bases at V and 8 bases at J, with 8 bases between the two ends. CDR3 residues: CSVEEAVDEQFF. In nucleotides, the CDR3 is TGCAGCGTTGAAGAAGCGGTTGATGAGCAGTTCTTC.

In this sample, this clonotype turned up many times. This chain joins TRBV12-3 or TRBV12-4 and TRBJ2-7, with D maybe TRBD2 (6 bases). Trimming removed 7 bases from V and 0 bases from J, with 13 bases in between. The CDR3 is 14 residues long. The CDR3 loop is CASTGTGVSYEQYF. CDR3 bases: TGTGCCAGCACCGGGACGGGAGTCTCCTACGAGCAGTACTTC.

This clonotype occurred once. The chain employs TRBV20-1 and TRBJ1-5, with D unresolved. This CDR3 has 15 amino acids. CDR1 is DFQATT and CDR2 is SNEGSKA in the germline V gene (reference sequence). The ends were cut back, 3 bases at V and 1 base at J, with 13 bases in the middle. The CDR3 sequence: CSASYGMKSNQPQHF. For the CDR3, the DNA is TGCAGTGCTAGTTACGGGATGAAGAGCAATCAGCCCCAGCATTTT.

This clonotype appeared a few times. The genes are TRBV12-3 or TRBV12-4 and TRBJ2-5; 10 bases match TRBD2. The CDR3 is made up of 15 amino acids. J was trimmed by 7 bases and V by 7 bases; bases with no gene match: 12. CDR3 nucleotides: TGTGCCAGCACTCCGGAACTAGCGGGACGTGGGACCCAGTACTTC. Encoded protein: CASTPELAGRGTQYF.

V and J are TRBV6-5 and TRBJ2-1; 8 bases are shared with TRBD2. Germline assignment: CDR1 MNHEY and CDR2 SVGAGI. V lost 2 bases, J lost 9 bases, and 9 bases stayed unmatched. The CDR3 covers 15 residues. As DNA, the CDR3 is TGTGCCAGCAGTTACGGGTCGGGAGGGCCTGTTGAGCAGTTCTTC. Translated: CASSYGSGGPVEQFF.

This clonotype was observed a few times. The V gene is TRBV12-5, the J gene TRBJ1-5; D unclear. With 1 base removed from V and 9 bases from J, the gap between germline ends came to 22 bases. Germline V gene sequence: CDR1 LGHNT, CDR2 FRNRAP. The CDR3 runs 17 residues. DNA for the CDR3: TGTGCTAGTGGTTTGGCGCAACCTGCGACGGGAGTGGGGCCCCAGCATTTT. It translates to CASGLAQPATGVGPQHF.

The rearrangement joins TRBV9 to TRBJ1-6; D remains unclear. Trimming left V 0 bases short and J 8 bases short, with 12 bases between. In germline, CDR1 is SGDLS, CDR2 YYNGEE. This CDR3 is built from 15 residues. Here the CDR3 reads CASSVGRAFDSPLHF. The CDR3 DNA sequence: TGTGCCAGCAGCGTAGGGAGGGCCTTCGATTCACCCCTCCACTTT.

CDR3 amino acids: CATSGGPNTGELFF. DNA for the CDR3: TGTGCCACCAGTGGGGGACCGAACACCGGGGAGCTGTTTTTT. The chain recombines TRBV24-1 with TRBJ2-2, with D possibly called TRBD1 or TRBD2 (5 bases each). Trimming took 5 bases from V and 0 from J, leaving 6 bases between them. Germline V gene data show CDR1 as KGHDR and CDR2 as SFDVKD. This CDR3 comprises 14 residues.

V is TRBV12-3 or TRBV12-4 and J is TRBJ2-6; D might be TRBD1 (6 bases). The CDR3 loop spans 18 amino acids. V shed 1 base and J shed 1 base, with 14 bases lying between them. This CDR3 reads CASSLGWLGASGANVLTF. The CDR3 nucleotides are TGTGCCAGCAGTTTAGGCTGGCTGGGGGCGTCTGGGGCCAACGTCCTGACTTTC.

The chain recombines TRBV7-3 with TRBJ2-1, with 10 positions matching TRBD2. V lost 5 bases and J lost 3; bases outside the gene matches: 7. Looked up from germline, CDR1 is SGHTA and CDR2 is FQGTGA. The CDR3 sequence is 16 residues long. This chain's CDR3 is CASSPRASGGYNEQFF. Here the CDR3 DNA reads TGTGCCAGCAGCCCCCGCGCTAGCGGGGGCTACAATGAGCAGTTCTTC.

This clonotype was seen ten or more times. CDR3 sequence (DNA): TGTGCCAGCAGCTTAGAGGGACGCAGCTCCTACGAGCAGTACTTC. As protein: CASSLEGRSSYEQYF. V gene TRBV7-9 combines with J gene TRBJ2-7; D is tentatively TRBD1 or TRBD2 (5 bases each). The CDR3 is made up of 15 amino acids. Germline lookup yields CDR1 SEHNR and CDR2 FQNEAQ (reference sequence). Between the trimmed V and J ends, which lost 1 base and 0 bases, there was a span of 10 bases.

This clonotype has a count of ten or more. The V gene is TRBV5-1, the J gene TRBJ2-7, with no clear D. Germline values: CDR1 SGHRS, CDR2 YFSETQ. Trimming removed 0 bases from V and 0 bases from J, with 4 bases in between. The CDR3 covers 13 residues. In DNA form, the CDR3 reads TGCGCCAGCAGCTTGGACACCTCCTACGAGCAGTACTTC. Amino acid sequence: CASSLDTSYEQYF.

This chain links TRBV7-6 with TRBJ2-3, with D possibly being TRBD2 (6 bases). This CDR3 is built from 16 residues. Germline V gene lookup returns CDR1 SGHVS and CDR2 FNYEAQ. V was pared by 5 bases and J by 2 bases, with 17 bases between. The CDR3 loop reads CASSPGTSTPTDTQYF. The CDR3 region has the DNA TGTGCCAGCAGCCCGGGGACTTCGACCCCCACAGATACGCAGTATTTT.

This clonotype was seen a few times. The rearrangement joins TRBV7-6 to TRBJ2-7; D possibly corresponds to TRBD1 (5 bases). The CDR3 totals 14 residues. V was cut by 2 bases and J by 0 bases, with 8 bases left in between. The germline CDR1 and CDR2 sequences are SGHVS and FNYEAQ. The CDR3 bases are TGTGCCAGCAGCTTACAGGGTAACTCCTACGAGCAGTACTTC. This codes for CASSLQGNSYEQYF.

This clonotype was found a few times. The J gene is TRBJ2-3, the V gene TRBV20-1; weak D call: TRBD1 (6 bases). The CDR3 has 13 amino acids. The V and J ends lost 6 bases and 2 bases respectively, with 12 bases between them. Germline CDR1 and CDR2: DFQATT and SNEGSKA (reference sequence). The CDR3 is CSALWTDTDTQYF. CDR3 coding DNA: TGCAGTGCCCTTTGGACAGACACAGATACGCAGTATTTT.

The rearrangement links TRBV4-3 to TRBJ2-3; D assignment may be TRBD1 or TRBD2 (6 bases each). This CDR3 region has 16 residues. Germline V gives CDR1 LGHNA, CDR2 YSLEER. Trimming left V 0 bases short and J 7 bases short, with 17 bases between. As DNA, the CDR3 is TGCGCCAGCAGCCAAGAGGCGGGGACACCTTCCTATACGCAGTATTTT. Amino acid sequence: CASSQEAGTPSYTQYF.

This clonotype has ten or more counts. The genes are TRBV15 and TRBJ2-2; 11 bases line up with TRBD1. Germline CDR1 is LNHNV and CDR2 is YYDKDF (reference sequence). The CDR3 covers 18 residues. Trimming removed 3 bases from V and 2 bases from J; junction bases left unmatched: 8. The CDR3 region is CATSSRTGGPPNTGELFF. CDR3 in DNA: TGTGCCACCAGCAGCCGGACAGGGGGCCCTCCTAACACCGGGGAGCTGTTTTTT.

This chain links TRBV20-1 with TRBJ2-3, with D perhaps TRBD2 (7 bases). Germline assignment: CDR1 DFQATT and CDR2 SNEGSKA (reference sequence). The CDR3 spans 11 residues. V gave up 5 bases and J gave up 11 bases, with 14 bases separating them. CDR3 in amino acids: CSAGGGAGQYF. In DNA form, the CDR3 reads TGCAGTGCTGGAGGGGGGGCCGGGCAGTATTTT.

This clonotype occurred many times. The chain combines TRBV6-1 with TRBJ2-1, with D perhaps TRBD2 (7 bases). Germline V gives CDR1 MNHNS, CDR2 SASEGT. The CDR3 contains 16 residues. Trimming removed 5 bases from V and 5 bases from J, with 19 bases in between. The CDR3 reads CASSPRQRGGDNEQFF. CDR3 DNA: TGTGCCAGCAGTCCCCGTCAAAGGGGGGGGGACAATGAGCAGTTCTTC.

This clonotype showed up many times. The V and J genes are TRBV20-1 and TRBJ1-4; TRBD1 agrees at 10 bases. V was clipped by 6 bases and J by 0 bases; unmatched bases: 7. CDR1 and CDR2 from the germline V gene are DFQATT and SNEGSKA (reference sequence). The CDR3 extends over 16 amino acids. CDR3 in DNA: TGCAGTGCAAGGGACAGGGGCTTCGCAACTAATGAAAAACTGTTTTTT. It encodes CSARDRGFATNEKLFF.

This clonotype was counted at least ten times. J is TRBJ1-3 and V is TRBV20-1; TRBD1 is a possible D gene (6 bases). CDR1 and CDR2 (germline): DFQATT, SNEGSKA (reference sequence). Trimming took off 5 bases at V and 0 bases at J, with 8 bases between the two ends. The CDR3 runs to 13 residues. CDR3 in amino acids: CSAWDNSGNTIYF. The CDR3 coding sequence is TGCAGTGCTTGGGACAACTCTGGAAACACCATATATTTT.

This clonotype was recorded a few times. The J gene is TRBJ2-1, the V gene TRBV20-1, with D unresolved. Trimming removed 3 bases at V and 0 bases at J, with 9 bases between. Germline-derived CDR1 and CDR2 are DFQATT and SNEGSKA (reference sequence). CDR3 length equals 14 residues. The CDR3, as DNA: TGCAGTGCTAGGCGTCTACCCTCCTACAATGAGCAGTTCTTC. Residues: CSARRLPSYNEQFF.

V usage is TRBV20-1 and J usage is TRBJ2-7, with D possibly being TRBD1 (6 bases). There are 14 residues in the CDR3. The V gene lost 2 bases and the J gene lost 2 bases, with 13 bases spanning the gap. Germline loops: CDR1 DFQATT, CDR2 SNEGSKA (reference sequence). Here the CDR3 reads CSARLDRRPYEQYF. CDR3 coding DNA: TGCAGTGCTAGACTTGACAGGCGCCCCTACGAGCAGTACTTC.

The chain combines TRBV20-1 with TRBJ1-1, with 9 bases aligning to TRBD1. The V gene's germline CDR1 is DFQATT and CDR2 SNEGSKA (reference sequence). V was clipped by 1 base and J by 5 bases; unmatched bases: 14. CDR3 size: 17 residues. CDR3 residues: CSARAPKQGALETEAFF. DNA for the CDR3: TGCAGTGCTAGAGCACCCAAACAGGGGGCTTTAGAAACTGAAGCTTTCTTT.

The chain links TRBV20-1 to TRBJ2-3, with a tentative D call TRBD2 (5 bases). The CDR3 totals 12 residues. CDR1 and CDR2 (germline): DFQATT, SNEGSKA (reference sequence). Trimming pared 8 bases from V and 0 bases from J, leaving 9 bases between. The CDR3 DNA reads TGCAGTCGGAGGTCTAGCACAGATACGCAGTATTTT. Amino acids: CSRRSSTDTQYF.